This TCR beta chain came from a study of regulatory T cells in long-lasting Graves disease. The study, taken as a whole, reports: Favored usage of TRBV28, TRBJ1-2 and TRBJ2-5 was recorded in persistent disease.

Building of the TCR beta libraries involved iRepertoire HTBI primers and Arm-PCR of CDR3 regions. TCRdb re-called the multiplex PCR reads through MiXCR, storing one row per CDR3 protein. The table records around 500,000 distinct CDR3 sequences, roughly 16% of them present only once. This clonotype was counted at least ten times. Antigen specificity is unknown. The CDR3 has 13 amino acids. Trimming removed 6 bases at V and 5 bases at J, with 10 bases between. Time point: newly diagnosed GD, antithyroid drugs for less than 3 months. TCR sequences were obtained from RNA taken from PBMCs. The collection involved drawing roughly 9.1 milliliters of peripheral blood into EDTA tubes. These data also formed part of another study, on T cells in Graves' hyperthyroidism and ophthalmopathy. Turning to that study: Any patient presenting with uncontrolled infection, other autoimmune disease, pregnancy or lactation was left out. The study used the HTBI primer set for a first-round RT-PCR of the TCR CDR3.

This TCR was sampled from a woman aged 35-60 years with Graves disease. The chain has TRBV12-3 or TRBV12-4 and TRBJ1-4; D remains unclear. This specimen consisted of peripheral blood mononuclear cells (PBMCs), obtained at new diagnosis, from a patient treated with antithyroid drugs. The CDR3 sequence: CASRKEWNEKLFF. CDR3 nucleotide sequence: TGTGCCAGCAGGAAAGAGTGGAATGAAAAACTGTTTTTT.